Presented here are 14 T cell receptor beta chains from one specimen sequenced in a study of radiation and T cells in renal cell carcinoma. Time point meaning: blood 2 weeks post-SBRT. Treatment indicated: 15 Gy SBRT to primary tumor, nephrectomy 4 weeks later. TCRdb keeps only in-frame clones here, not all; method: immunoSEQ multiplex PCR. The data show about 150,000 clones, roughly 87% seen once. The sequenced sample was blood, obtained from a patient whose treatment included radiotherapy and nephrectomy. These receptor sequences come from a woman between 45 and 60 years old with renal cell carcinoma.

V and J are TRBV11-1 and TRBJ2-6; 8 positions match TRBD1. From germline, CDR1 is SGHAT and CDR2 FQDESV (reference sequence). J was trimmed by 0 bases and V by 1 base; bases with no gene match: 5. The CDR3 extends over 18 amino acids. CDR3 bases: TGTGCCAGCAGCTTAGAGGACAGGGAAAGCTCTGGGGCCAACGTCCTGACTTTC. Protein: CASSLEDRESSGANVLTF.

A few counts support this clone. The V gene is TRBV5-4, the J gene TRBJ1-1; 9 bases line up with TRBD1. CDR3 length equals 12 residues. V shed 9 bases, J shed 8 bases, and the junction held 8 bases outside the gene matches. CDR1 SGHNT and CDR2 YYREEE come from the germline V gene (reference sequence). In DNA, the CDR3 is TGTGCCACGACCGGGACAGGGCCCGAAGCTTTCTTT. Translated: CATTGTGPEAFF. The whole variable domain, filled in from reference TRBV5-4 and TRBJ1-1, reads ETGVTQSPTHLIKTRGQQVTLRCSSQSGHNTVSWYQQALGQGPQFIFQYYREEENGRGNFPPRFSGLQFPNYSSELNVNALELDDSALYLCATTGTGPEAFFGQGTRLTVV.

The gene calls are TRBV14 and TRBJ1-5; a possible D gene is TRBD1 (5 bases). From germline, CDR1 is SGHDN and CDR2 FVKESK. Trimming took off 0 bases at V and 3 bases at J, with 15 bases between the two ends. This CDR3 contains 17 residues. The CDR3 DNA reads as TGTGCCAGCAGCCAAGACAGGGTTTCCCCTGTCAATCAGCCCCAGCATTTT. It is translated as CASSQDRVSPVNQPQHF.

The rearrangement links TRBV19 to TRBJ2-2; no definite D call. This CDR3 is 13 amino acids long. Trimming took off 7 bases at V and 4 bases at J, with 10 bases between the two ends. CDR1 is LNHDA and CDR2 is SQIVND in the germline V gene (reference sequence). CDR3 in amino acids: CASTAISTGELFF. DNA for the CDR3: TGTGCCAGTACTGCAATAAGCACCGGGGAGCTGTTTTTT.

CDR3 bases: TGTGCCAGCAGCTCCTTACAGGGGAATGAGCAGTTCTTC. This translates into CASSSLQGNEQFF. V usage is TRBV5-4 and J usage is TRBJ2-1, with 7 bases matching TRBD1. With V trimmed by 3 bases and J by 7 bases, 4 bases remained unmatched. The CDR3 is made up of 13 amino acids. CDR1 and CDR2 from the germline V gene are SGHNT and YYREEE (reference sequence).

The rearrangement uses TRBV15 and TRBJ1-1; perhaps TRBD1 as D (6 bases). Germline V lookup: CDR1 LNHNV, CDR2 YYDKDF (reference sequence). V dropped 3 bases and J dropped 0 bases, with 17 bases sitting between them. The length of the CDR3 is 17 residues. The CDR3: CATSSDRWGSVNTEAFF. The CDR3 nucleotides are TGTGCCACCAGCAGTGACAGGTGGGGGAGTGTGAACACTGAAGCTTTCTTT.

V and J are TRBV6-6 and TRBJ1-2, with D possibly TRBD1 on 6 matching bases. V was pared by 0 bases and J by 7 bases, with 12 bases between. Germline V gives CDR1 MNHNY, CDR2 SVGAGI (reference sequence). The CDR3 has 14 residues. CDR3 residues: CASSYSSKTGGYTF. The CDR3 DNA reads as TGTGCCAGCAGTTACTCTTCTAAGACAGGTGGCTACACCTTC.

This chain joins TRBV6-6 and TRBJ1-1; possible D gene TRBD1, 5 bases. There are 14 residues in the CDR3. Germline V lookup: CDR1 MNHNY, CDR2 SVGAGI (reference sequence). V lost 1 base, J lost 5 bases, and 11 bases lay in between. The CDR3 bases are TGTGCCAGCAGTTACTTTTTGGGGGAGACTGAAGCTTTCTTT. Translating it yields CASSYFLGETEAFF.

The J gene is TRBJ2-5, the V gene TRBV6-1; D gene unclear. The CDR3 extends over 14 amino acids. CDR1 MNHNS and CDR2 SASEGT come from the germline V gene. V lost 4 bases, J lost 0 bases, and 9 bases lay in between. This CDR3 is CASSATGNQETQYF. CDR3 nucleotides: TGTGCCAGCAGTGCTACCGGTAACCAAGAGACCCAGTACTTC.

The CDR3 loop reads CASSPGLAGDPSEQFF. The CDR3 DNA follows: TGTGCCAGCAGCCCCGGACTAGCGGGGGATCCGAGTGAGCAGTTCTTC. This rearrangement joins TRBV7-9 to TRBJ2-1, with TRBD2 matching over 13 bases. The V segment lost 5 bases and the J segment 9 bases; nucleotides outside the gene matches: 10. This CDR3 region has 16 residues. In germline, CDR1 is SEHNR, CDR2 FQNEAQ (reference sequence).

This clone was seen a single time. V usage is TRBV6-5 and J usage is TRBJ1-2, with D uncertain. The CDR3 length is 16 residues. Trimming removed 4 bases at V and 2 bases at J, with 17 bases between. Germline V lookup: CDR1 MNHEY, CDR2 SVGAGI. The CDR3 nucleotides are TGTGCCAGCAGTTCTCCGTCGATGGGAGTCAACTATGGCTACACCTTC. This translates into CASSSPSMGVNYGYTF.

The chain combines TRBV7-3 with TRBJ1-1; TRBD1 matches at 8 bases. The CDR3 covers 13 residues. Germline values: CDR1 SGHTA, CDR2 FQGTGA. V lost 5 bases to trimming and J lost 5 bases; unmatched junction nucleotides: 4. DNA of the CDR3: TGTGCCAGCAGCATCACAGGGGGGACTGAAGCTTTCTTT. Protein sequence: CASSITGGTEAFF.

The chain couples TRBV6-1 to TRBJ2-3; D perhaps matches TRBD1 (6 bases). CDR3 length: 14 residues. The V and J ends lost 6 bases and 1 base respectively, with 11 bases between them. CDR1 and CDR2 from the germline V gene are MNHNS and SASEGT. DNA of the CDR3: TGTGCCAGCAGATGGGGGCCTCGCACAGATACGCAGTATTTT. It encodes CASRWGPRTDTQYF.

CDR3 residues: CAAGTAIETQYF. DNA for the CDR3: TGTGCCGCCGGGACAGCGATCGAGACCCAGTACTTC. The chain carries TRBV15 and TRBJ2-5, with 7 bases aligning to TRBD1. The length of the CDR3 is 12 residues. Germline V gene lookup returns CDR1 LNHNV and CDR2 YYDKDF (reference sequence). V shed 11 bases and J 5 bases; nucleotides not matched to a gene: 8.